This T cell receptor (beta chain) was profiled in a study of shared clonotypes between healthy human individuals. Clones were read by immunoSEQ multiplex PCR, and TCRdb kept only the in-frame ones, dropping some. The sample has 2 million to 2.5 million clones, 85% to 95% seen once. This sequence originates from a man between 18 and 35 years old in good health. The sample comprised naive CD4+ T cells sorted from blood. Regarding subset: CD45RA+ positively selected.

CDR3 sequence reads: CAISESGKNIQYF. The CDR3 nucleotides are TGTGCCATCAGTGAGTCAGGCAAAAACATTCAGTACTTC. This chain joins TRBV10-3 and TRBJ2-4, with D hard to call. The ends were cut back, 0 bases at V and 3 bases at J, with 3 bases in the middle. Per germline, CDR1 ENHRY and CDR2 SYGVKD. This CDR3 is built from 13 residues.